This TCR beta chain was found in a study of blood T cells in healthy people across ages. Comment on this clonotype: As yet, its antigen is unknown.

Then a second PCR, running roughly 7 to 11 cycles, was carried out with a sample-barcoded 5' primer and a J-beta primer mix. TCRdb called the 5' RACE reads again in MiXCR, with one record for every CDR3 protein. The sample gives more than 800,000 distinct CDR3 sequences, 25% to 35% of which show up once; approximately 15% is in the top ten. Germline-derived CDR1 and CDR2 are SGHVS and FNYEAQ. This CDR3 has 18 residues. Trimming cost V 1 base and J 1 base, with 16 bases left between them. Whole-study findings and limits: Conclusively comparing naive with antigen-experienced cells was impossible with unsorted PBMCs.

This TCR derives from a woman aged 80 or over in good health. The gene calls are TRBV7-6 and TRBJ2-2, with D possibly matching TRBD1 (6 bases). Source material: blood. The CDR3 spells CASSLEAGVPLNTGELFF. The DNA for the CDR3 is TGTGCCAGCAGCTTAGAGGCAGGGGTACCCCTGAACACCGGGGAGCTGTTTTTT.